The present TCR beta chain was sequenced within a study of blood T cell repertoires in COVID-19. Method: immunoSEQ multiplex PCR; TCRdb's copy keeps in-frame clones and lacks some. The sample carries 200,000 to 250,000 clones, approximately 90% recorded once. The CDR3 contains 14 residues. Germline lookup yields CDR1 SGHTA and CDR2 FQGNSA. The J segment lost 4 bases and the V segment lost 4 bases, leaving 3 bases of the junction unmatched. The sample comprised PBMCs or T cells enriched from blood (not recorded which). The TCR was taken from a middle-aged woman with acute COVID-19. The chain recombines TRBV7-2 with TRBJ2-2; 7 positions match TRBD1. The CDR3 region has the DNA TGTGCCAGCAGCTCAGGGGGACCCACCGGGGAGCTGTTTTTT. Encoded protein: CASSSGGPTGELFF.